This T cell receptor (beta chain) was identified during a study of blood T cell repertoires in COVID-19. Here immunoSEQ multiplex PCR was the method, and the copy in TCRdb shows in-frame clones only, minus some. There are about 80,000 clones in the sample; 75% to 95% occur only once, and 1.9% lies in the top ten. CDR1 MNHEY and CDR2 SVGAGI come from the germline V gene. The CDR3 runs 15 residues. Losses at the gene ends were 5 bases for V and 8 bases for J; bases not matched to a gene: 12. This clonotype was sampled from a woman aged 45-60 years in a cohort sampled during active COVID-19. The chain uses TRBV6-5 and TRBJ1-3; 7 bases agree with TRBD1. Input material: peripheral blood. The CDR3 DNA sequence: TGTGCCAGCAGTCCGGGACAGCCGACCGTAGACACCATATATTTT. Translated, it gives CASSPGQPTVDTIYF.